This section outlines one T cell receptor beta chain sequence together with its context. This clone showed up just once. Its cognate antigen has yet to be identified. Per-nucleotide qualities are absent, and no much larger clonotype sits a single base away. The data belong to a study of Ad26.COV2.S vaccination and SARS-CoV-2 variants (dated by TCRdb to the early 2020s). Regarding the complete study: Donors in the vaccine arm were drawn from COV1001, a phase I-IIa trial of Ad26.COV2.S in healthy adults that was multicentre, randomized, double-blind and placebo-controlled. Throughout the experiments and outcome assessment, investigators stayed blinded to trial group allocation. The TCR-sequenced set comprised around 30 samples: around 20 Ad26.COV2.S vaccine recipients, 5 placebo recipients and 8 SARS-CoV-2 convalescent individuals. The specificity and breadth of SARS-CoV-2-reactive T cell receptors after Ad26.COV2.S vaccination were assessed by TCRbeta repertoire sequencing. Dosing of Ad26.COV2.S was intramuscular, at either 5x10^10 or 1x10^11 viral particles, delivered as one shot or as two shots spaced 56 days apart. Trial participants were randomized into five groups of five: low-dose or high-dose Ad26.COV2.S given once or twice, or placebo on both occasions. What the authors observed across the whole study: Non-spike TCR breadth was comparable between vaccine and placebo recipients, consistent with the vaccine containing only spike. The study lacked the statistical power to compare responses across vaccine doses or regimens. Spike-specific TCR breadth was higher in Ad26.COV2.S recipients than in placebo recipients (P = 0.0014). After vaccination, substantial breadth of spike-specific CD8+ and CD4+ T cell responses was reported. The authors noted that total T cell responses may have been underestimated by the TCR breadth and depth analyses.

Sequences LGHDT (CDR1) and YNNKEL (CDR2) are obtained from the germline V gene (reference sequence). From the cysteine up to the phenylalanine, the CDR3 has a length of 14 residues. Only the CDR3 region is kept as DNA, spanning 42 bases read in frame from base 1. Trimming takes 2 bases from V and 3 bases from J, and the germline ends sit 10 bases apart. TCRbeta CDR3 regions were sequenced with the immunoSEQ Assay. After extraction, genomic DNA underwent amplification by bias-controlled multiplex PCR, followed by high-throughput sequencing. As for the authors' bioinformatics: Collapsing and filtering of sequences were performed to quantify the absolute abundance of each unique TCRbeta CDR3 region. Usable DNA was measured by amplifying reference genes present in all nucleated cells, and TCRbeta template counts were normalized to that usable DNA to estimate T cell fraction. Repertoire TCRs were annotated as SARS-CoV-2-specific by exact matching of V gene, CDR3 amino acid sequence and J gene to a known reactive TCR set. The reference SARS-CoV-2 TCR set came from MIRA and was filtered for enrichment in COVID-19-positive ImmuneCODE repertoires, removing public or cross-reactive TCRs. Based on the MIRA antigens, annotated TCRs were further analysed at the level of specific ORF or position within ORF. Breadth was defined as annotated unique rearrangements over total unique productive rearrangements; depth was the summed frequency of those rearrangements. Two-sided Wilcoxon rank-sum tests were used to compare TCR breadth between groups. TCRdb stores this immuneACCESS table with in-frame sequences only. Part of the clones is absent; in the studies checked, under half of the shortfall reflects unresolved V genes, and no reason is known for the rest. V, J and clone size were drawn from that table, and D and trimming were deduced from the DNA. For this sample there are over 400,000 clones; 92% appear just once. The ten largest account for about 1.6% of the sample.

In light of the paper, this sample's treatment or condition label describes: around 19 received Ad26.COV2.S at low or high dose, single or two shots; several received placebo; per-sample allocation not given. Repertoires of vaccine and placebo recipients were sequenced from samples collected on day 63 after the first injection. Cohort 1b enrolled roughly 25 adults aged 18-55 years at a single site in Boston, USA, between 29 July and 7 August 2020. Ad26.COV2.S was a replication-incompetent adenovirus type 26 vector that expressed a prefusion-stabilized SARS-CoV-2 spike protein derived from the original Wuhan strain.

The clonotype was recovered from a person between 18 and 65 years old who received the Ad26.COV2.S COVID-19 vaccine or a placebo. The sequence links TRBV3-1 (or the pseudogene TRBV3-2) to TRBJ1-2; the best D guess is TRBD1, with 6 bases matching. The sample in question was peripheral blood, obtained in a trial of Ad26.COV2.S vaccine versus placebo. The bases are TGTGCCAGCAGCCAATTATCAGGGGACTATGGCTACACCTTC. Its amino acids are CASSQLSGDYGYTF.